This entry describes one T cell receptor (beta chain). The CDR3 covers 15 residues. Germline lookup yields CDR1 MGHRA and CDR2 YSYEKL. V shed 1 base and J shed 1 base, with 11 bases lying between them. These data come from a study of blood T cell repertoires in COVID-19. Libraries were prepared by immunoSEQ multiplex PCR; TCRdb keeps only in-frame clonotypes and omits some of them. The sample shows 85,000 to 130,000 clones, about 87% of them seen only once. This TCR was sampled from a man in his fifties or sixties with acute or convalescent COVID-19. Input material: peripheral blood. V and J are TRBV4-1 and TRBJ2-7; D gene uncertain. Here the CDR3 reads CASSQAFGSSYEQYF. CDR3 in DNA: TGCGCCAGCAGCCAAGCCTTTGGCAGTTCCTACGAGCAGTACTTC.